This record looks at one T cell receptor (beta chain) sequence and its context. Antigen: not known. These data originate in a study of T cell responses to AZD1222 COVID-19 vaccine. Study results and caveats: Unmutated variant regions are reportedly the target of nearly half of TCRs that are spike-specific. Repertoire samples came only from after the peak T cell response.

The J segment lost 9 bases and the V segment lost 2 bases, leaving 9 bases of the junction unmatched. Germline V lookup: CDR1 MNHEY, CDR2 SMNVEV (reference sequence). This CDR3 spans 17 amino acids. The repertoire was sequenced with immunoSEQ multiplex PCR; TCRdb's copy has only in-frame clones and lacks some. The data contain around 130,000 clones, roughly nine tenths of them seen just once; the ten biggest clones take up about 3%. The origin of this receptor is an adult who received the AZD1222 COVID-19 vaccine. This specimen consisted of peripheral blood, obtained 28 days after the second AZD1222 dose. The chain couples TRBV27 to TRBJ2-1, with TRBD2 matching 14 bases. The CDR3: CASSLPRLAGGPGEQFF. CDR3 in DNA: TGTGCCAGCAGTTTACCCCGACTAGCGGGGGGGCCTGGTGAGCAGTTCTTC.